The rows below give T cell receptor beta chains drawn from one sample of a study of shared clonotypes between healthy human individuals. Sequencing used immunoSEQ multiplex PCR; TCRdb keeps in-frame clones, though not all of them. The sample yields about 1 million clones, roughly 80% seen once. Sequencing was carried out using memory CD4+ T cells sorted from blood. These receptors all stem from a young man in good health. CDR3s include the opening cysteine and the closing phenylalanine or tryptophan. A D gene is named only where the DNA matches it firmly. Size values are once, few and many counts, or a class for expanded clones, and some rows have none.

v_gene	d_gene	j_gene	abundance	len	CDR3aa	CDR3nt
TRBV5-6	NA	TRBJ1-2	few	11	CASSLGMGYTF	TGTGCCAGCAGCTTGGGCATGGGCTACACCTTC
TRBV30	NA	TRBJ1-2	few	14	CAWSVSGRIHGYTF	TGTGCCTGGAGTGTATCAGGGAGGATCCATGGCTACACCTTC
TRBV14	NA	TRBJ2-7	NA	15	CASSQGAGAAYEQYF	TGTGCCAGCAGCCAAGGGGCAGGGGCCGCTTACGAGCAGTACTTC
TRBV5-4	TRBD1	TRBJ1-2	NA	15	CASSTIKDRSLGYTF	TGTGCCAGCAGCACTATAAAGGACAGGAGTCTGGGCTACACCTTC
TRBV21-1	NA	TRBJ1-2	NA	10	CASSRYGYTF	TGTGCCAGCAGCCGATATGGCTACACCTTC
TRBV18	NA	TRBJ1-2	NA	15	CASSPPVGSNYGYTF	TGTGCCAGCTCACCACCGGTAGGGTCTAACTATGGCTACACCTTC
TRBV30	NA	TRBJ2-5	few	13	CAWTLQLWETQYF	TGTGCCTGGACCTTACAGCTATGGGAGACCCAGTACTTC
TRBV30	NA	TRBJ1-2	NA	13	CASYRNANYGYTF	TGTGCCTCCTACCGAAACGCTAACTATGGCTACACCTTC
TRBV11-3	TRBD2	TRBJ2-2	NA	16	CASSLSSLAGTGELFF	TGTGCCAGCAGCTTAAGCTCTCTAGCGGGTACCGGGGAGCTGTTTTTT
TRBV5-1	NA	TRBJ2-3	NA	14	CASSLGTFTDTQYF	TGCGCCAGCAGCTTGGGCACCTTCACAGATACGCAGTATTTT
TRBV6-1	NA	TRBJ2-6	NA	15	CASSVHRSGANVLTF	TGTGCCAGCAGTGTACACCGCTCTGGGGCCAACGTCCTGACTTTC
TRBV5-1	NA	TRBJ2-1	NA	14	CASRKGDELNEQFF	TGCGCCAGCAGGAAGGGGGATGAGTTGAATGAGCAGTTCTTC
TRBV7-3	NA	TRBJ2-7	NA	13	CASSLNPTGEQYF	TGTGCCAGCAGCTTAAATCCGACTGGAGAGCAGTACTTC
TRBV15	NA	TRBJ2-1	NA	16	CATSRNPSAGNNEQFF	TGTGCCACCAGCAGGAACCCCTCCGCCGGAAACAATGAGCAGTTCTTC
TRBV19	NA	TRBJ2-5	NA	16	CASSPRWGASQETQYF	TGTGCCAGTAGTCCCAGGTGGGGGGCCTCCCAAGAGACCCAGTACTTC
TRBV5-1	NA	TRBJ2-1	NA	16	CASSKLPGAIYNEQFF	TGCGCCAGCAGCAAATTACCGGGGGCCATCTACAATGAGCAGTTCTTC
TRBV27	TRBD1	TRBJ2-1	NA	14	CASNKRQGLDEQFF	TGTGCCAGCAATAAACGACAGGGTCTCGATGAGCAGTTCTTC
TRBV30	NA	TRBJ2-1	NA	13	CAWSVQGVNEQFF	TGTGCCTGGAGTGTTCAGGGAGTAAATGAGCAGTTCTTC
TRBV16	NA	TRBJ1-6	few	15	CASSQSTYISSPLHF	TGTGCCAGCAGCCAATCTACCTACATCAGTTCACCCCTCCACTTT
TRBV9	NA	TRBJ1-1	NA	17	CASSAGRGFNFGTEAFF	TGTGCCAGCAGCGCGGGAAGGGGGTTCAATTTCGGCACTGAAGCTTTCTTT
TRBV5-1	TRBD1	TRBJ2-1	NA	16	CASSFSGQGFYNEQFF	TGCGCCAGCAGCTTCTCTGGACAGGGTTTCTACAATGAGCAGTTCTTC
TRBV5-1	NA	TRBJ1-2	NA	12	CASSTSDYGYTF	TGCGCCAGCAGTACCTCGGACTATGGCTACACCTTC
TRBV4-1	TRBD2	TRBJ2-5	once	15	CASSQGGGGVETQYF	TGCGCCAGCAGCCAAGGAGGTGGGGGGGTCGAGACCCAGTACTTC
TRBV11-2	NA	TRBJ2-7	NA	13	CASSLLRGYEQYF	TGTGCCAGCAGCTTACTCCGGGGGTACGAGCAGTACTTC
TRBV10-2	NA	TRBJ2-3	NA	16	CASSSGLAGYGDTQYF	TGCGCCAGCAGCAGTGGTCTAGCAGGGTACGGAGATACGCAGTATTTT
TRBV2	NA	TRBJ1-1	NA	14	CASSEQEVKTEAFF	TGTGCCAGCAGCGAACAGGAAGTGAAGACTGAAGCTTTCTTT
TRBV7-8	NA	TRBJ1-5	NA	14	CASSLGYSNQPQHF	TGTGCCAGCAGCTTAGGGTATAGCAATCAGCCCCAGCATTTT
TRBV18	NA	TRBJ1-1	NA	17	CASSPPVRWRGNTEAFF	TGTGCCAGCTCACCACCGGTGAGGTGGAGGGGGAACACTGAAGCTTTCTTT
TRBV7-9	NA	TRBJ2-5	NA	15	CASSLVQGNQETQYF	TGTGCCAGCAGCTTAGTGCAGGGTAACCAAGAGACCCAGTACTTC
TRBV18	NA	TRBJ1-1	NA	15	CASSPPTGKNTEAFF	TGTGCCAGCTCACCACCGACGGGCAAGAACACTGAAGCTTTCTTT
TRBV5-1	NA	TRBJ2-5	once	12	CASRKTQETQYF	TGCGCCAGCCGAAAAACCCAAGAGACCCAGTACTTC
TRBV28	NA	TRBJ2-6	NA	17	CASSGGVINSGANVLTF	TGTGCCAGCAGCGGTGGGGTTATCAACTCTGGGGCCAACGTCCTGACTTTC
TRBV6-5	TRBD2	TRBJ2-5	few	15	CASRRGLAELETQYF	TGTGCCAGCAGACGTGGACTAGCGGAGCTAGAGACCCAGTACTTC
TRBV9	NA	TRBJ2-3	NA	18	CASIPSQGQDISTDTQYF	TGTGCCAGCATCCCCTCGCAGGGCCAAGATATTAGCACAGATACGCAGTATTTT
TRBV6-5	TRBD1	TRBJ1-4	NA	16	CASSYGTGGFNEKLFF	TGTGCCAGCAGTTATGGGACAGGGGGCTTTAATGAAAAACTGTTTTTT
TRBV11-2	NA	TRBJ1-2	NA	13	CASSNSGLTGYTF	TGTGCCAGCAGCAACTCAGGGCTTACTGGCTACACCTTC
TRBV7-9	NA	TRBJ2-7	NA	16	CASSLARGPFSYEQYF	TGTGCCAGCAGCTTAGCGAGGGGCCCTTTTTCTTACGAGCAGTACTTC